The 32 T cell receptor beta chains listed next were all sequenced from one sample in a study of T cell responses to AZD1222 COVID-19 vaccine (dated by TCRdb to the early 2020s). The library was generated by the immunoSEQ multiplex PCR assay. TCRdb stores this immuneACCESS table with in-frame sequences only. Part of the clones is absent; in the studies checked, under half of the shortfall reflects unresolved V genes, and no reason is known for the rest. Present in this sample are fewer than 130,000 clones, 92% of which were seen just once. 1.2% of the sample comes from the top ten. This sample's time point label indicates: baseline before first vaccination. Material: peripheral blood, obtained on day 0 of AZD1222 vaccination. The receptors were gathered from an adult in good health.

The rearrangement links TRBV2 to TRBJ1-2; D unclear. Germline CDR1 and CDR2: SNHLY and FYNNEI. V lost 6 bases, J lost 3 bases, and 14 bases lay in between. The CDR3 has 14 residues. The CDR3 DNA follows: TGTGCCAGCAGACGTCAGACATCAGACTATGGCTACACCTTC. Translated: CASRRQTSDYGYTF.

The rearrangement links TRBV25-1 to TRBJ1-2; D remains unclear. The ends were cut back, 2 bases at V and 5 bases at J, with 6 bases in the middle. The germline V gene encodes CDR1 MGHDK and CDR2 SYGVNS. The CDR3 length is 12 residues. The CDR3 DNA is TGTGCCAGCAGTGAAAATGGGTATGGCTACACCTTC. Translating it yields CASSENGYGYTF.

J is TRBJ2-1 and V is TRBV24-1; 10 positions match TRBD1. The germline CDR1 and CDR2 sequences are KGHDR and SFDVKD. V dropped 12 bases and J dropped 5; count of bases not matched to a gene: 9. CDR3 length equals 14 residues. CDR3 sequence (DNA): TGTGCCTCCGCAGACAGGGGGCAAGACAATGAGCAGTTCTTC. This encodes CASADRGQDNEQFF.

V is TRBV5-1 and J is TRBJ2-5; 7 bases are shared with TRBD2. The V gene's germline CDR1 is SGHRS and CDR2 YFSETQ. The J segment lost 4 bases and the V segment lost 1 base, leaving 1 base of the junction unmatched. The CDR3 contains 13 residues. The CDR3 region has the DNA TGCGCCAGCAGCTTGATAGCGGGAGAGACCCAGTACTTC. Translated, it gives CASSLIAGETQYF.

The chain is built from TRBV19 and TRBJ2-3; the D gene is possibly TRBD1 (5 bases). Trimming stripped 3 bases from V and 0 bases from J, with 7 bases between. Germline V gene sequence: CDR1 LNHDA, CDR2 SQIVND (reference sequence). CDR3 size: 14 residues. CDR3 in amino acids: CASSMTASTDTQYF. In nucleotides, the CDR3 is TGTGCCAGTAGTATGACAGCTAGCACAGATACGCAGTATTTT.

Turning to this clone: A read error may produce the germline difference seen at one junction end. The chain has TRBV2 and TRBJ1-3; TRBD1 aligns across 7 bases. The CDR3 extends over 11 amino acids. Germline CDR1 reads SNHLY; CDR2 reads FYNNEI. The CDR3 nucleotides are TGTGCCAGCAGGCATCGGGACAGCTGTTTTTTT. This gives the protein CASRHRDSCFF. Full variable domain (remainder filled in from reference TRBV2 and TRBJ1-3): EPEVTQTPSHQVTQMGQEVILRCVPISNHLYFYWYRQILGQKVEFLVSFYNNEISEKSEIFDDQFSVERPDGSNFTLKIRSTKLEDSAMYFCASRHRDSCFFGEGSWLTVV.

V usage is TRBV30 and J usage is TRBJ2-2; 13 nucleotides line up with TRBD2. Per the germline V gene, CDR1 is GTSNPN and CDR2 is SVGIG (reference sequence). V shed 2 bases, J shed 1 base, and the junction held 7 bases outside the gene matches. The CDR3 is made up of 18 amino acids. The CDR3 DNA follows: TGTGCCTGGAGTCGACTAGCGGGGGGCCTCCAGAACACCGGGGAGCTGTTTTTT. It is translated as CAWSRLAGGLQNTGELFF.

The rearrangement uses TRBV11-3 and TRBJ2-2, with D possibly being TRBD1 or TRBD2 (7 bases each). CDR1 and CDR2 (germline): SGHNT, YENEEA. Trimming stripped 5 bases from V and 5 bases from J, with 15 bases between. The CDR3 totals 15 residues. The CDR3 DNA sequence: TGTGCCAGCAGCCCCGGTCAGGGGGGGACCGGGGAGCTGTTTTTT. This codes for CASSPGQGGTGELFF.

The J gene is TRBJ2-2, the V gene TRBV6-5; TRBD1 aligns across 7 bases. Trimming took 6 bases from V and 0 from J; bases not matched to a gene: 4. This CDR3 comprises 15 residues. Germline-derived CDR1 and CDR2 are MNHEY and SVGAGI. The CDR3 loop is CASSRGGANTGELFF. DNA of the CDR3: TGTGCCAGCAGCAGAGGGGGCGCGAACACCGGGGAGCTGTTTTTT.

J is TRBJ1-4 and V is TRBV7-9; 7 bases align to TRBD1. Germline trimming cut 4 bases from V and 6 bases from J; bases unmatched to any gene: 8. The CDR3 extends over 15 amino acids. Germline V CDR1 and CDR2: SEHNR, FQNEAQ (reference sequence). CDR3 nucleotides: TGTGCCAGCAGCTCAACAGGGGCAGGTGATGAAAAACTGTTTTTT. Encoded protein: CASSSTGAGDEKLFF.

The chain uses TRBV7-2 and TRBJ2-7; the match to TRBD1 covers 9 bases. The CDR3 spans 17 residues. With V trimmed by 1 base and J by 3 bases, 10 bases remained unmatched. Per germline, CDR1 SGHTA and CDR2 FQGNSA. CDR3 in DNA: TGTGCCAGCAGCTTAGTGCTCCCCCGGGACAGGGACTACGAGCAGTACTTC. Protein sequence: CASSLVLPRDRDYEQYF.

CDR3 DNA: TGTGCCAGCAGCCAAGCAAGTCAGGGACTAGCGGGAGTAGATACGCAGTATTTT. The encoded protein is CASSQASQGLAGVDTQYF. The chain combines TRBV4-2 with TRBJ2-3, with 14 bases matching TRBD2. This CDR3 spans 18 amino acids. V gave up 1 base and J gave up 5 bases; unmatched junction bases: 8. Germline values: CDR1 LGHNA, CDR2 YNFKEQ.

The chain uses TRBV30 and TRBJ1-1; TRBD1 might be the D (6 bases). V dropped 1 base and J dropped 5 bases, with 11 bases sitting between them. The CDR3 has 13 amino acids. Germline V gene data show CDR1 as GTSNPN and CDR2 as SVGIG (reference sequence). The CDR3 DNA is TGTGCCTGGAGTGAGCAGGGGTGGACTGAAGCTTTCTTT. Amino acids: CAWSEQGWTEAFF.

The V and J genes are TRBV29-1 and TRBJ2-1; D is possibly TRBD1 (6 bases). Germline lookup yields CDR1 SQVTM and CDR2 ANQGSEA. V dropped 1 base and J dropped 8 bases, with 18 bases sitting between them. The CDR3 covers 15 residues. DNA for the CDR3: TGCAGCGTTGAAGGTGCACTTACAGGGCTCTATGAGCAGTTCTTC. Protein sequence: CSVEGALTGLYEQFF.

This chain joins TRBV27 and TRBJ1-6; D might be TRBD1 (5 bases). The CDR3 loop spans 14 amino acids. Trimming removed 3 bases at V and 13 bases at J, with 16 bases between. Germline CDR1 reads MNHEY; CDR2 reads SMNVEV (reference sequence). Written as DNA, the CDR3 is TGTGCCAGCAGTTTCGCGGGATTTAAGGGGCCCCTCCACTTT. This gives the protein CASSFAGFKGPLHF.

This clone appeared a few times. This chain joins TRBV27 and TRBJ1-1; the match to TRBD1 covers 7 bases. Trimming removed 10 bases from V and 8 bases from J; junction bases left unmatched: 7. The CDR3 runs 11 residues. From germline, CDR1 is MNHEY and CDR2 SMNVEV (reference sequence). The CDR3 loop reads CATKGGPEAFF. The CDR3, as DNA: TGTGCCACTAAAGGGGGCCCAGAAGCTTTCTTT.

The chain employs TRBV30 and TRBJ1-5; D is possibly TRBD1 (6 bases). This CDR3 has 14 residues. The V gene lost 4 bases and the J gene lost 5 bases, with 15 bases spanning the gap. Germline loops: CDR1 GTSNPN, CDR2 SVGIG (reference sequence). The CDR3 loop reads CAWNRGQSDQPQHF. The CDR3 bases are TGTGCCTGGAATCGAGGACAGTCCGATCAGCCCCAGCATTTT.

This CDR3 is CATRPTGSYEQYF. CDR3 DNA: TGTGCCACCAGGCCGACAGGGTCCTACGAGCAGTACTTC. The rearrangement uses TRBV24-1 and TRBJ2-7; 7 bases line up with TRBD1. V trimming: 7 bases; J trimming: 1 base; junction bases outside the gene matches: 3. Germline CDR1 reads KGHDR; CDR2 reads SFDVKD. This CDR3 spans 13 amino acids.

The chain joins TRBV11-2 to TRBJ1-2; no clear D. Between the trimmed V and J ends, which lost 1 base and 5 bases, there was a span of 14 bases. CDR3 length: 15 amino acids. Germline V gene lookup returns CDR1 SGHAT and CDR2 FQNNGV. For the CDR3, the DNA is TGTGCCAGCAGCTTAGGACGGGGTATAGGGTATGGCTACACCTTC. Translation gives CASSLGRGIGYGYTF.

The chain recombines TRBV30 with TRBJ1-1; 8 nucleotides agree with TRBD1. Germline CDR1 and CDR2: GTSNPN and SVGIG (reference sequence). V gave up 2 bases and J gave up 4 bases; unmatched junction bases: 3. CDR3 size: 13 residues. The CDR3 here is CAWSRTGGTEAFF. CDR3 nucleotide sequence: TGTGCCTGGAGTCGTACAGGGGGCACTGAAGCTTTCTTT.

The chain is built from TRBV5-1 and TRBJ2-7; tentatively, D is TRBD2 (6 bases). Trimming stripped 4 bases from V and 2 bases from J, with 16 bases between. Per the germline V gene, CDR1 is SGHRS and CDR2 is YFSETQ. There are 15 residues in the CDR3. The CDR3 DNA reads TGCGCCAGCAGCCCCCTCGCGGGACTGCCCTACGAGCAGTACTTC. This encodes CASSPLAGLPYEQYF.

The chain uses TRBV30 and TRBJ1-1; no firm D call. Germline CDR1 reads GTSNPN; CDR2 reads SVGIG (reference sequence). This CDR3 comprises 16 residues. The germline V and J ends were trimmed by 4 bases and 1 base, with 19 bases remaining between them. The CDR3 bases are TGTGCCTGGAATGCGGGCCTGGCTTTTTCGAACACTGAAGCTTTCTTT. Translated: CAWNAGLAFSNTEAFF.

This clone was found once. J is TRBJ1-2 and V is TRBV6-6; D gene ambiguous. Germline V CDR1 and CDR2: MNHNY, SVGAGI (reference sequence). V dropped 2 bases and J dropped 3 bases, with 13 bases sitting between them. The CDR3 is made up of 15 amino acids. DNA for the CDR3: TGTGCCAGCAGTTACCCGGTGTCGCTCGACTATGGCTACACCTTC. As protein: CASSYPVSLDYGYTF.

This chain links TRBV14 with TRBJ2-3, with 10 bases identical to TRBD2. This CDR3 is built from 15 residues. The V gene end was trimmed by 4 bases and the J gene end by 0 bases; junction bases not matched to a gene: 1. Germline lookup yields CDR1 SGHDN and CDR2 FVKESK. This CDR3 reads CASSRTSGSTDTQYF. CDR3 sequence (DNA): TGTGCCAGCAGCCGGACTAGCGGTAGCACAGATACGCAGTATTTT. The whole variable domain, remainder taken from reference TRBV14 and TRBJ2-3, is EAGVTQFPSHSVIEKGQTVTLRCDPISGHDNLYWYRRVMGKEIKFLLHFVKESKQDESGMPNNRFLAERTGGTYSTLKVQPAELEDSGVYFCASSRTSGSTDTQYFGPGTRLTVL.

This clone was picked up a small number of times. The V and J genes are TRBV4-2 and TRBJ2-7; 8 bases match TRBD2. With 0 bases clipped from V and 6 bases from J, the junction kept 7 bases outside the gene matches. CDR1 is LGHNA, CDR2 YNFKEQ, per germline. The CDR3 loop spans 15 amino acids. CDR3 residues: CASSQEMREVPEQYF. The CDR3 region has the DNA TGTGCCAGCAGCCAAGAAATGCGGGAGGTCCCCGAGCAGTACTTC.

The genes are TRBV6-5 and TRBJ1-2; tentatively, D is TRBD1 (5 bases). CDR1 and CDR2 from the germline V gene are MNHEY and SVGAGI. This CDR3 region has 13 residues. The CDR3 DNA follows: TGTGCTGGGCAGGGCCAGACCGGGTATGGCTACACCTTC. Translated, it gives CAGQGQTGYGYTF.

The chain carries TRBV27 and TRBJ2-1; 10 bases agree with TRBD2. This CDR3 contains 17 residues. The V gene's germline CDR1 is MNHEY and CDR2 SMNVEV (reference sequence). After removal of 4 bases from V and 0 bases from J, the junction contained 6 bases not matched to a gene. CDR3 residues: CASSSLAGASSYNEQFF. CDR3 in DNA: TGTGCCAGCAGTTCCCTAGCGGGGGCCTCCTCCTACAATGAGCAGTTCTTC.

This chain's CDR3 is CASSYNGAGVDGYTF. Written as DNA, the CDR3 is TGTGCCAGCAGTTACAACGGGGCCGGGGTTGATGGCTACACCTTC. The V call is TRBV6-5, the J call TRBJ1-2; maybe TRBD1 (5 bases). From germline, CDR1 is MNHEY and CDR2 SVGAGI. The ends were cut back, 2 bases at V and 6 bases at J, with 16 bases in the middle. The CDR3 loop spans 15 amino acids.

The V call is TRBV5-1, the J call TRBJ2-3; D is perhaps TRBD2 (5 bases). V dropped 0 bases and J dropped 4 bases, with 9 bases sitting between them. Germline V gives CDR1 SGHRS, CDR2 YFSETQ. This CDR3 comprises 14 residues. Here the CDR3 reads CASSLAGVADTQYF. The CDR3 coding sequence is TGCGCCAGCAGCTTGGCCGGGGTCGCAGATACGCAGTATTTT.

The V and J genes are TRBV6-5 and TRBJ1-6; D gene unclear. V was trimmed by 3 bases and J by 0 bases, leaving 9 bases between them. The CDR3 has 16 residues. The V gene's germline CDR1 is MNHEY and CDR2 SVGAGI. The CDR3 region is CASSYRANSYNSPLHF. Here the CDR3 DNA reads TGTGCCAGCAGTTATAGGGCCAACTCCTATAATTCACCCCTCCACTTT.

This sequence joins TRBV9 and TRBJ2-3, with D unclear. CDR1 and CDR2 (germline): SGDLS, YYNGEE. The CDR3 is made up of 14 amino acids. The V end lost 1 base, the J end lost 2 bases, and 8 bases lay between the germline ends. CDR3 DNA sequence: TGTGCCAGCAGCGTACGGTCCCTCACAGATACGCAGTATTTT. It codes for CASSVRSLTDTQYF.

The genes are TRBV27 and TRBJ1-3; a weak D match, TRBD1 (6 bases). V lost 4 bases and J lost 4, with 11 bases in between. Germline assignment: CDR1 MNHEY and CDR2 SMNVEV (reference sequence). This CDR3 region has 14 residues. CDR3 bases: TGTGCCAGCAGTTCCAGGGGTAACGGAAACACCATATATTTT. Protein product: CASSSRGNGNTIYF.